Listed below are T cell receptor beta chains from one sample, sequenced in a study of shared clonotypes between healthy human individuals. Libraries were prepared by immunoSEQ multiplex PCR; TCRdb keeps only in-frame clonotypes and omits some of them. The sample lists over 2 million clones, about 95% seen once, with 0.1% to 0.15% in the top ten. Sequencing was performed on naive CD4+ T cells sorted from blood. These receptor sequences come from a man aged 18 to 30 in good health. Each CDR3 is given with its conserved first and last residue. D genes are given only for firm matches. Rows may omit the clone size; those that give it use once, few, many or a size class.

j_gene: TRBJ2-3; d_gene: NA; v_gene: TRBV7-9; abundance: NA; CDR3aa: CASRMGLGLTYF; CDR3nt: TGTGCCAGCAGAATGGGCCTGGGGCTTACGTATTTT
j_gene: TRBJ1-5; d_gene: NA; v_gene: TRBV2; abundance: NA; CDR3aa: CASSPYRTVNSNQPQHF; CDR3nt: TGTGCCAGCAGTCCATATCGGACGGTGAATAGCAATCAGCCCCAGCATTTT
j_gene: TRBJ1-2; d_gene: TRBD1; v_gene: TRBV6-5; abundance: NA; CDR3aa: CASSFQGARYGYTF; CDR3nt: TGTGCCAGCAGTTTTCAGGGGGCGCGGTATGGCTACACCTTC
j_gene: TRBJ2-7; d_gene: NA; v_gene: TRBV6-1; abundance: NA; CDR3aa: CASSEAIDYEQYF; CDR3nt: TGTGCCAGCAGTGAAGCGATAGACTACGAGCAGTACTTC
j_gene: TRBJ2-1; d_gene: TRBD2; v_gene: TRBV19; abundance: NA; CDR3aa: CASSIATSGSYNEQFF; CDR3nt: TGTGCCAGTAGTATAGCGACTAGCGGGAGTTACAATGAGCAGTTCTTC
j_gene: TRBJ1-5; d_gene: NA; v_gene: TRBV28; abundance: NA; CDR3aa: CASNLPGSNQPQHF; CDR3nt: TGTGCCAGCAACCTTCCAGGGTCCAATCAGCCCCAGCATTTT
j_gene: TRBJ2-3; d_gene: NA; v_gene: TRBV5-4; abundance: NA; CDR3aa: CASSLGSRDTQYF; CDR3nt: TGTGCCAGCAGCTTAGGGTCGAGGGATACGCAGTATTTT
j_gene: TRBJ2-1; d_gene: TRBD1; v_gene: TRBV2; abundance: NA; CDR3aa: CASRYTGTGNNEQFF; CDR3nt: TGTGCCAGCCGCTATACCGGGACAGGTAACAATGAGCAGTTCTTC
j_gene: TRBJ2-7; d_gene: NA; v_gene: TRBV9; abundance: NA; CDR3aa: CASSVEGTLEQYF; CDR3nt: TGTGCCAGCAGCGTAGAGGGGACGCTCGAGCAGTACTTC
j_gene: TRBJ2-7; d_gene: NA; v_gene: TRBV6-5; abundance: once; CDR3aa: CASSYSGLGLYF; CDR3nt: TGTGCCAGCAGTTACTCAGGTCTAGGGCTGTACTTC
j_gene: TRBJ1-2; d_gene: TRBD1; v_gene: TRBV6-5; abundance: NA; CDR3aa: CASSRGGRSDGYTF; CDR3nt: TGTGCCAGCAGCCGAGGGGGCCGGAGTGATGGCTACACCTTC
j_gene: TRBJ1-1; d_gene: NA; v_gene: TRBV14; abundance: NA; CDR3aa: CASSPGVRAFF; CDR3nt: TGTGCCAGCAGCCCAGGGGTGAGAGCTTTCTTT
j_gene: TRBJ2-1; d_gene: NA; v_gene: TRBV19; abundance: once; CDR3aa: CASSMGRGLGYNEQFF; CDR3nt: TGTGCCAGTAGTATGGGGCGGGGTCTAGGCTACAATGAGCAGTTCTTC
j_gene: TRBJ1-6; d_gene: TRBD1; v_gene: TRBV9; abundance: NA; CDR3aa: CASSGQGWGPLHF; CDR3nt: TGTGCCAGCAGCGGACAGGGATGGGGCCCCCTCCACTTT
j_gene: TRBJ2-7; d_gene: TRBD2; v_gene: TRBV30; abundance: NA; CDR3aa: CAWSHERTSGWSYEQYF; CDR3nt: TGTGCCTGGAGTCATGAAAGAACTAGCGGGTGGTCCTACGAGCAGTACTTC
j_gene: TRBJ1-2; d_gene: TRBD1; v_gene: TRBV2; abundance: NA; CDR3aa: CASSADRDYGYTF; CDR3nt: TGTGCCAGCAGTGCAGACAGGGACTATGGCTACACCTTC
j_gene: TRBJ1-6; d_gene: NA; v_gene: TRBV2; abundance: NA; CDR3aa: CASGGASSYNSPLHF; CDR3nt: TGTGCCAGCGGGGGGGCGAGCTCCTATAATTCACCCCTCCACTTT
j_gene: TRBJ1-4; d_gene: TRBD1; v_gene: TRBV30; abundance: NA; CDR3aa: CAWRGQGTNEKLFF; CDR3nt: TGTGCCTGGAGGGGACAGGGAACTAATGAAAAACTGTTTTTT
j_gene: TRBJ2-1; d_gene: TRBD2; v_gene: TRBV7-9; abundance: NA; CDR3aa: CASSLGVRELYNEQFF; CDR3nt: TGTGCCAGCAGCTTAGGAGTGCGGGAGCTCTACAATGAGCAGTTCTTC
j_gene: TRBJ2-5; d_gene: NA; v_gene: TRBV7-8; abundance: NA; CDR3aa: CASSLERRETQYF; CDR3nt: TGTGCCAGCAGCTTAGAAAGGCGGGAGACCCAGTACTTC
j_gene: TRBJ2-7; d_gene: TRBD2; v_gene: TRBV25-1; abundance: many; CDR3aa: CASSASGRSLEQYF; CDR3nt: TGTGCCAGCAGTGCTAGCGGGAGGTCGCTCGAGCAGTACTTC
j_gene: TRBJ2-3; d_gene: NA; v_gene: TRBV9; abundance: NA; CDR3aa: CASSVAGDTQYF; CDR3nt: TGTGCCAGCAGCGTAGCAGGGGATACGCAGTATTTT
j_gene: TRBJ2-7; d_gene: NA; v_gene: TRBV11-2; abundance: NA; CDR3aa: CASSLDGNRVNREQYF; CDR3nt: TGTGCCAGCAGCTTAGATGGTAACAGGGTGAATCGCGAGCAGTACTTC
j_gene: TRBJ2-2; d_gene: TRBD1; v_gene: TRBV11-2; abundance: once; CDR3aa: CASSTRTGANTGELFF; CDR3nt: TGTGCCAGCAGCACTCGGACAGGTGCGAACACCGGGGAGCTGTTTTTT
j_gene: TRBJ2-3; d_gene: TRBD2; v_gene: TRBV4-3; abundance: NA; CDR3aa: CASSQVTAGSTDTQYF; CDR3nt: TGCGCCAGCAGCCAAGTTACAGCGGGGAGCACAGATACGCAGTATTTT
j_gene: TRBJ1-1; d_gene: NA; v_gene: TRBV10-3; abundance: NA; CDR3aa: CAISGGTNEAFF; CDR3nt: TGTGCCATCAGTGGTGGCACTAATGAAGCTTTCTTT
j_gene: TRBJ2-5; d_gene: NA; v_gene: TRBV5-1; abundance: NA; CDR3aa: CASSSRPVGPETQYF; CDR3nt: TGCGCCAGCAGCTCGAGACCAGTGGGGCCAGAGACCCAGTACTTC
j_gene: TRBJ1-1; d_gene: NA; v_gene: TRBV18; abundance: NA; CDR3aa: CASSGMNTEAFF; CDR3nt: TGTGCCAGCTCGGGAATGAACACTGAAGCTTTCTTT
j_gene: TRBJ2-1; d_gene: TRBD1; v_gene: TRBV7-9; abundance: NA; CDR3aa: CACLPQGQGYNEQFF; CDR3nt: TGTGCCTGCTTGCCCCAGGGACAGGGGTACAATGAGCAGTTCTTC
j_gene: TRBJ2-3; d_gene: TRBD1; v_gene: TRBV7-8; abundance: NA; CDR3aa: CASRAYLGQGSTDTQYF; CDR3nt: TGTGCCAGCAGGGCTTACCTCGGACAGGGGTCCACAGATACGCAGTATTTT
j_gene: TRBJ1-5; d_gene: NA; v_gene: TRBV6-1; abundance: NA; CDR3aa: CASSEGWGSPKPQHF; CDR3nt: TGTGCCAGCAGTGAAGGATGGGGCAGCCCAAAGCCCCAGCATTTT
j_gene: TRBJ1-6; d_gene: TRBD1; v_gene: TRBV25-1; abundance: NA; CDR3aa: CASSAGGRGKESPLHF; CDR3nt: TGTGCCAGCAGTGCAGGGGGCAGGGGGAAAGAGTCACCCCTCCACTTT